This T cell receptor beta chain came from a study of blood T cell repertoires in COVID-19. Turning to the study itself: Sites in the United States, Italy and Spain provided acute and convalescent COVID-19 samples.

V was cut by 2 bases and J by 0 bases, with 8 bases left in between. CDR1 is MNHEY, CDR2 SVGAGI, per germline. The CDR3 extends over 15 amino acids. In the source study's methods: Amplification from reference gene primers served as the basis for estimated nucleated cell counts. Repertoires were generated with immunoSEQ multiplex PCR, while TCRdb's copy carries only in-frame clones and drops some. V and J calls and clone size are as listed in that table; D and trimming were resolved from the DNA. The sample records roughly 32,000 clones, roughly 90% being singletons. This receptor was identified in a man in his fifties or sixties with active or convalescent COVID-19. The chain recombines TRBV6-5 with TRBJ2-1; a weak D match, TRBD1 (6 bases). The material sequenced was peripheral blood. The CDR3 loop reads CASSYRDISYNEQFF. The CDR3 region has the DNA TGTGCCAGCAGTTACAGGGACATCTCCTACAATGAGCAGTTCTTC.